This TCR beta chain was profiled in a study of blood T cell repertoires in COVID-19. Study information: The samples span acute and convalescent COVID-19 from the United States, Italy and Spain. In each case, the material was cDNA or gDNA derived from T cells, B-cell-depleted T cells, or PBMCs.

CDR1 and CDR2 from the germline V gene are KGHDR and SFDVKD. Trimming removed 4 bases from V and 4 bases from J, with 21 bases in between. The CDR3 covers 18 residues. In the original workflow: Using reference gene primer amplification, nucleated cell counts were estimated. Profiling relied on immunoSEQ multiplex PCR, and the TCRdb table lists in-frame clones only, not all of them. From that table come the V and J calls and clone size; the DNA was used to work out D and trimming. The data show more than 60,000 clones, about nine tenths seen once. The TCR comes from a man aged 50 or older with active COVID-19. What was sequenced was peripheral blood. The rearrangement links TRBV24-1 to TRBJ2-2; a possible D gene is TRBD2 (5 bases). The CDR3 loop reads CATSDPAGQQDLTGELFF. The CDR3 coding sequence is TGTGCCACCAGTGACCCTGCGGGCCAGCAAGACCTCACCGGGGAGCTGTTTTTT.